This paragraph covers one T cell receptor beta chain sequence. Its antigen is still unknown. Per-base quality was not reported, and no clone a single base away is much larger than it. From a lookup of the germline V gene, CDR1 and CDR2 are SQVTM and ANQGSEA. The CDR3 contains 12 residues, cysteine and phenylalanine counted. Only CDR3 DNA remains: 36 bases, in frame from the first base. V is reduced by 4 bases and J by 4 bases, leaving a spacing of 10 bases between them. The library was generated by the immunoSEQ multiplex PCR assay. Drawn from immuneACCESS, this table holds only the in-frame rearrangements with V and J called that TCRdb kept. Clones are partly lost; checked studies trace under half to an unresolved V gene and leave the rest unexplained. The sample table records roughly 2,600 clones; more than 75% of these occur just once. The biggest ten clones account for roughly 4.2% of the sample.

These data are taken from a study of tumor T cells in aggressive B-cell lymphoma (dated by TCRdb to about 2017). What was sequenced was tumor tissue. The clonotype originates from an adult with diffuse large B cell lymphoma. This chain joins TRBV29-1 to TRBJ1-1; no D gene is confidently identified. CDR3 protein: CSVVPGSTEAFF. The bases read TGCAGCGTTGTTCCGGGGAGCACTGAAGCTTTCTTT.